A single sample is the source of the 30 T cell receptor beta chains below, sequenced in a study of T-cell memory formation after mild COVID-19. One entry per CDR3 protein results from TCRdb running MiXCR on the 5' RACE reads. The table lists under 450,000 distinct CDR3 sequences, roughly an eighth of them singletons. What was sequenced was PBMCs or a T cell subset sorted from them (not recorded which). These receptors were obtained from a man aged 18-30 years who had mild COVID-19 (a few samples of this study predate the infection). Cell type and time point are not known.

This clonotype was recorded many times. The gene calls are TRBV19 and TRBJ2-3; possibly TRBD2 for D (5 bases). The CDR3 totals 15 residues. V was clipped by 4 bases and J by 2 bases, with 13 bases between them. Germline lookup yields CDR1 LNHDA and CDR2 SQIVND (reference sequence). CDR3: CASSTTERLTDTQYF. The CDR3 nucleotides read TGTGCCAGTAGTACCACCGAGCGGCTCACAGATACGCAGTATTTT. Combining the CDR3 with reference TRBV19 and TRBJ2-3 gives the whole variable domain DGGITQSPKYLFRKEGQNVTLSCEQNLNHDAMYWYRQDPGQGLRLIYYSQIVNDFQKGDIAEGYSVSREKKESFPLTVTSAQKNPTAFYLCASSTTERLTDTQYFGPGTRLTVL.

The chain uses TRBV6-5 and TRBJ1-1; D call uncertain. The V gene lost 4 bases and the J gene lost 3 bases, with 9 bases spanning the gap. Germline CDR1 and CDR2: MNHEY and SVGAGI. The CDR3 spans 13 residues. This CDR3 reads CASSFGRDTEAFF. The CDR3 coding sequence is TGTGCCAGCAGTTTCGGGAGGGACACTGAAGCTTTCTTT.

The gene calls are TRBV3-1 and TRBJ2-1, with D perhaps TRBD1 (6 bases). The V end lost 3 bases, the J end lost 11 bases, and 20 bases lay between the germline ends. The CDR3 has 15 amino acids. Germline CDR1 and CDR2: LGHDT and YNNKEL (reference sequence). CDR3 DNA: TGTGCCAGCAGCCAGAACGCACCTGGACAGAAGAAGCAGTTCTTC. Translated: CASSQNAPGQKKQFF.

The chain joins TRBV18 to TRBJ1-1; tentative D call: TRBD1 (6 bases). The CDR3 runs 12 residues. Germline lookup yields CDR1 KGHSH and CDR2 LQKENI. Trimming stripped 1 base from V and 11 bases from J, with 11 bases between. The CDR3 sequence is CASSPRQGLAFF. The CDR3 coding sequence is TGTGCCAGCTCACCACGGCAGGGGTTGGCTTTCTTT.

The chain has TRBV4-1 and TRBJ1-2; no firm D call. CDR3 length equals 16 residues. The germline V gene has CDR1 MGHRA and CDR2 YSYEKL. Trimming removed 0 bases from V and 2 bases from J, with 13 bases in between. CDR3 in amino acids: CASSQESRAGNYGYTF. CDR3 nucleotide sequence: TGCGCCAGCAGCCAAGAATCGCGTGCAGGAAACTATGGCTACACCTTC.

The table lists this clonotype with a few counts. The chain couples TRBV9 to TRBJ2-1, with 9 bases matching TRBD2. The CDR3 runs 18 residues. Germline CDR1 reads SGDLS; CDR2 reads YYNGEE. Trimming removed 1 base from V and 5 bases from J; junction bases left unmatched: 13. CDR3 protein: CASSVRGGGAGRHNEQFF. CDR3 DNA sequence: TGTGCCAGCAGCGTAAGGGGCGGGGGGGCCGGTAGGCACAATGAGCAGTTCTTC. The entire variable domain, with the rest obtained from reference TRBV9 and TRBJ2-1, is as follows: DSGVTQTPKHLITATGQRVTLRCSPRSGDLSVYWYQQSLDQGLQFLIQYYNGEERAKGNILERFSAQQFPDLHSELNLSSLELGDSALYFCASSVRGGGAGRHNEQFFGPGTRLTVL.

This clonotype occurred many times. As DNA, the CDR3 is TGCGCCAGCAGCTCCCAGGGGACAGACGGCTATGGCTACACCTTC. Translating it yields CASSSQGTDGYGYTF. This chain uses TRBV5-1 with TRBJ1-2; 7 bases are a match to TRBD1. The junction had 9 bases not matched to a gene; V was cut back by 3 bases and J by 4 bases. Germline CDR1 and CDR2: SGHRS and YFSETQ. There are 15 residues in the CDR3.

This chain joins TRBV12-5 and TRBJ2-3, with a tentative D call TRBD2 (6 bases). Germline V gene data show CDR1 as LGHNT and CDR2 as FRNRAP. This CDR3 spans 16 amino acids. Deletions cut 0 bases from V and 4 bases from J, with 14 bases between. Here the CDR3 reads CASGLVRLRGPDTQYF. The CDR3 DNA sequence: TGTGCTAGTGGTTTGGTAAGGTTGCGGGGACCAGATACGCAGTATTTT.

The gene calls are TRBV7-2 and TRBJ2-1, with no clear D. There are 13 residues in the CDR3. The germline V gene has CDR1 SGHTA and CDR2 FQGNSA. Trimming shortened V by 3 bases and J by 4 bases, and 7 bases separated the two germline ends. The CDR3 nucleotides are TGTGCCAGCAGCTTTCAGAAGTACAATGAGCAGTTCTTC. Encoded protein: CASSFQKYNEQFF.

This clonotype was seen just once. This rearrangement joins TRBV11-1 to TRBJ2-1; TRBD1 agrees at 10 bases. Germline CDR1 is SGHAT and CDR2 is FQDESV (reference sequence). The CDR3 is 15 amino acids. V dropped 3 bases and J dropped 6; count of bases not matched to a gene: 5. In DNA, the CDR3 is TGTGCCAGCAGCTTGACCCGGGACAGGGGCAATGAGCAGTTCTTC. It translates to CASSLTRDRGNEQFF. The full variable domain, rest sourced from reference TRBV11-1 and TRBJ2-1, is EAEVAQSPRYKITEKSQAVAFWCDPISGHATLYWYRQILGQGPELLVQFQDESVVDDSQLPKDRFSAERLKGVDSTLKIQPAELGDSAMYLCASSLTRDRGNEQFFGPGTRLTVL.

This clonotype showed up just a few times. This sequence joins TRBV12-3 or TRBV12-4 and TRBJ2-1, with D possibly TRBD2 on 6 matching bases. Trimming cost V 6 bases and J 7 bases, with 19 bases left between them. CDR3 size: 15 residues. CDR3 DNA sequence: TGTGCCAGCAGCTCCGGACTACCCCTTGGGAATGAGCAGTTCTTC. Protein product: CASSSGLPLGNEQFF.

This clonotype came up a few times. V gene TRBV28 combines with J gene TRBJ1-2; D call uncertain. Between the trimmed V and J ends, which lost 8 bases and 1 base, there was a span of 14 bases. The CDR3 contains 14 residues. Germline CDR1 is MDHEN and CDR2 is SYDVKM. The CDR3: CASLTSGINYGYTF. Written as DNA, the CDR3 is TGTGCCAGCCTGACCTCCGGGATTAACTATGGCTACACCTTC.

The chain employs TRBV10-3 and TRBJ2-3, with a weak D call TRBD2 (6 bases). The V gene lost 8 bases and the J gene lost 0 bases, with 12 bases spanning the gap. Germline assignment: CDR1 ENHRY and CDR2 SYGVKD. The CDR3 sequence is 14 residues long. CDR3 nucleotides: TGTGCCATCGCGAGGGGACTTAGCACAGATACGCAGTATTTT. It codes for CAIARGLSTDTQYF.

This chain connects TRBV10-3 to TRBJ1-5; 8 nucleotides agree with TRBD1. Germline CDR1 and CDR2: ENHRY and SYGVKD. Trimming removed 8 bases from V and 1 base from J; junction bases left unmatched: 7. The CDR3 runs to 15 residues. In nucleotides, the CDR3 is TGTGCCATCGACCCAGGGGGCGCGAGCAATCAGCCCCAGCATTTT. It specifies CAIDPGGASNQPQHF.

Many counts were recorded for this clonotype. The V gene is TRBV12-3 or TRBV12-4, the J gene TRBJ2-3; D is perhaps TRBD1 (6 bases). The CDR3 length is 15 residues. Trimming shortened V by 3 bases and J by 0 bases, and 10 bases separated the two germline ends. The CDR3 nucleotides are TGTGCCAGCAGTTTCGGGGACACCAGCACAGATACGCAGTATTTT. Amino acid sequence: CASSFGDTSTDTQYF.

The chain couples TRBV4-1 to TRBJ2-1; D could derive from TRBD1 or TRBD2 (5 bases each). Germline CDR1 and CDR2: MGHRA and YSYEKL. CDR3 length: 16 amino acids. Trimming removed 1 base from V and 9 bases from J, with 19 bases in between. The CDR3 region has the DNA TGCGCCAGCAGCCAAGGTAGGGCAGGGAGTGTAGTTGAGCAGTTCTTC. Translating gives CASSQGRAGSVVEQFF.

This clonotype was recorded a few times. The chain combines TRBV7-9 with TRBJ1-1, with D possibly being TRBD1 (6 bases). The germline V gene has CDR1 SEHNR and CDR2 FQNEAQ (reference sequence). V gave up 4 bases and J gave up 4 bases, with 13 bases separating them. The CDR3 contains 14 residues. The CDR3 reads CASSSRGLGTEAFF. CDR3 sequence (DNA): TGTGCCAGCAGCTCGAGGGGGTTGGGCACTGAAGCTTTCTTT. Combining the CDR3 with reference TRBV7-9 and TRBJ1-1 gives the whole variable domain DTGVSQNPRHKITKRGQNVTFRCDPISEHNRLYWYRQTLGQGPEFLTYFQNEAQLEKSRLLSDRFSAERPKGSFSTLEIQRTEQGDSAMYLCASSSRGLGTEAFFGQGTRLTVV.

This clonotype showed up just a few times. The rearrangement joins TRBV5-1 to TRBJ2-7, with D perhaps TRBD2 (5 bases). Trimming removed 4 bases from V and 3 bases from J, with 11 bases in between. The CDR3 runs to 13 residues. The germline V gene has CDR1 SGHRS and CDR2 YFSETQ. Here the CDR3 reads CASSVWTGYEQYF. CDR3 in DNA: TGCGCCAGCAGCGTATGGACTGGCTACGAGCAGTACTTC.

This clonotype was seen a few times. V usage is TRBV4-1 and J usage is TRBJ1-1; D remains unclear. Germline CDR1 reads MGHRA; CDR2 reads YSYEKL. The germline V and J ends were trimmed by 10 bases and 1 base, with 28 bases remaining between them. The CDR3 has 18 residues. CDR3 in amino acids: CATSRTIARPAENTEAFF. The CDR3, as DNA: TGCGCCACCTCGAGAACGATAGCTAGGCCAGCCGAGAACACTGAAGCTTTCTTT.

This clonotype has a count of ten or more. The rearrangement links TRBV7-2 to TRBJ1-4; D gene uncertain. There are 16 residues in the CDR3. V was clipped by 1 base and J by 5 bases, with 14 bases between them. CDR1 SGHTA and CDR2 FQGNSA come from the germline V gene. This CDR3 is CASSLGGGRANEKLFF. The CDR3 DNA follows: TGTGCCAGCAGCTTAGGGGGTGGACGGGCGAATGAAAAACTGTTTTTT. The full variable domain, completed using reference TRBV7-2 and TRBJ1-4, is GAGVSQSPSNKVTEKGKDVELRCDPISGHTALYWYRQSLGQGLEFLIYFQGNSAPDKSGLPSDRFSAERTGGSVSTLTIQRTQQEDSAVYLCASSLGGGRANEKLFFGSGTQLSVL.

This clonotype has just a few counts. The chain is built from TRBV9 and TRBJ1-6; TRBD1 might be the D (6 bases). CDR1 is SGDLS, CDR2 YYNGEE, per germline. The ends were cut back, 0 bases at V and 8 bases at J, with 12 bases in the middle. This CDR3 is 15 amino acids long. Here the CDR3 reads CASSVARRTDSPLHF. CDR3 in DNA: TGTGCCAGCAGCGTAGCTAGGAGGACAGATTCACCCCTCCACTTT.

This clonotype was counted between two and nine times. The chain combines TRBV7-9 with TRBJ2-5, with D maybe TRBD1 (6 bases). The CDR3 consists of 14 residues. V lost 3 bases to trimming and J lost 3 bases, with 11 bases between them. Germline assignment: CDR1 SEHNR and CDR2 FQNEAQ (reference sequence). CDR3 nucleotides: TGTGCCAGCAGCTTGGTCTGGACAGAAGAGACCCAGTACTTC. The encoded protein is CASSLVWTEETQYF.

A few counts support this clonotype. V gene TRBV4-3 combines with J gene TRBJ1-6; 7 bases align to TRBD1. The germline gives CDR1 LGHNA, CDR2 YSLEER. The CDR3 runs to 14 residues. V trimming: 8 bases; J trimming: 7 bases; junction bases outside the gene matches: 8. The CDR3 nucleotides are TGCGCCAGCCAGGGGGGGTCTCGGAATTCACCCCTCCACTTT. Its translation: CASQGGSRNSPLHF.

This clonotype has just a few counts. The chain joins TRBV6-1 to TRBJ2-2; 7 nucleotides agree with TRBD1. The CDR3 is made up of 14 amino acids. V lost 8 bases to trimming and J lost 1 base; unmatched junction nucleotides: 4. The germline gives CDR1 MNHNS, CDR2 SASEGT. CDR3: CASGRTGNTGELFF. CDR3 bases: TGTGCCAGCGGAAGGACAGGGAACACCGGGGAGCTGTTTTTT.

The rearrangement joins TRBV5-1 to TRBJ2-1, with D possibly being TRBD2 (6 bases). Germline CDR1 is SGHRS and CDR2 is YFSETQ. The CDR3 runs to 14 residues. V was trimmed by 0 bases and J by 6 bases, leaving 10 bases between them. The CDR3 region has the DNA TGCGCCAGCAGCTTGGGGAGGGGACTCAATGAGCAGTTCTTC. Its translation is CASSLGRGLNEQFF.

This clonotype occurred a few times. The chain links TRBV6-6 to TRBJ1-5; D remains ambiguous. Per the germline V gene, CDR1 is MNHNY and CDR2 is SVGAGI (reference sequence). The CDR3 has 13 residues. The germline V and J ends were trimmed by 5 bases and 1 base, with 6 bases remaining between them. The CDR3 nucleotides read TGTGCCAGCAGTCGCCCAAGCAATCAGCCCCAGCATTTT. Translating it yields CASSRPSNQPQHF.

This clonotype was recorded at least ten times. This chain connects TRBV28 to TRBJ2-3; TRBD1 might be the D (5 bases). Between the trimmed V and J ends, which lost 11 bases and 2 bases, there was a span of 17 bases. The CDR3 totals 14 residues. The germline gives CDR1 MDHEN, CDR2 SYDVKM. CDR3 sequence (DNA): TGTGCCGGTTCAAGGGGCTCATACACAGATACGCAGTATTTT. Protein: CAGSRGSYTDTQYF.

This clonotype turned up a few times. The chain recombines TRBV7-8 with TRBJ1-5; D is uncertain. Germline V gene sequence: CDR1 SGHVS, CDR2 FQNEAQ. The CDR3 consists of 12 residues. The V end lost 1 base, the J end lost 5 bases, and 3 bases lay between the germline ends. The CDR3 loop is CASSLEYQPQHF. CDR3 nucleotides: TGTGCCAGCAGCTTAGAGTATCAGCCCCAGCATTTT. Filled out from reference TRBV7-8 and TRBJ1-5, the complete variable domain reads GAGVSQSPRYKVAKRGQDVALRCDPISGHVSLFWYQQALGQGPEFLTYFQNEAQLDKSGLPSDRFFAERPEGSVSTLKIQRTQQEDSAVYLCASSLEYQPQHFGDGTRLSIL.

The CDR3 here is CASSLAAGEEIGETQYF. The CDR3 region has the DNA TGTGCCAGCAGCTTGGCGGCGGGGGAAGAGATAGGAGAGACCCAGTACTTC. The chain joins TRBV5-6 to TRBJ2-5; TRBD2 aligns across 7 bases. V trimming: 0 bases; J trimming: 4 bases; junction bases outside the gene matches: 12. The length of the CDR3 is 17 residues. Germline V gives CDR1 SGHDT, CDR2 YYEEEE.

In this sample, this clonotype turned up a few times. V usage is TRBV30 and J usage is TRBJ2-1; D is unclear. V shed 1 base and J shed 8 bases, with 6 bases lying between them. The germline V gene encodes CDR1 GTSNPN and CDR2 SVGIG (reference sequence). CDR3 size: 11 residues. The CDR3 region has the DNA TGTGCCTGGAGTGAATTTTATGAGCAGTTCTTC. Protein sequence: CAWSEFYEQFF.